These 28 T cell receptor beta chains originate from one sample sequenced in a study of T cell responses to AZD1222 COVID-19 vaccine. Using immunoSEQ multiplex PCR, the repertoire was profiled, and TCRdb retains in-frame clones only, with some absent. The repertoire holds around 62,000 clones, 70% to 90% seen once, with 4% to 5% in the top ten. Sequenced here: peripheral blood, sampled on day 0 of AZD1222 vaccination. The source of these receptors is an adult in good health.

The V and J genes are TRBV19 and TRBJ1-5, with TRBD1 matching 7 bases. Germline values: CDR1 LNHDA, CDR2 SQIVND (reference sequence). V was clipped by 10 bases and J by 3 bases; unmatched bases: 6. The CDR3 is 13 amino acids. The CDR3 region has the DNA TGTGCCACCTGGGGACAGAACAATCAGCCCCAGCATTTT. Protein: CATWGQNNQPQHF.

The chain uses TRBV5-8 and TRBJ2-3; 8 bases line up with TRBD2. The V gene's germline CDR1 is SGHTS and CDR2 YDEGEE. The length of the CDR3 is 15 residues. V was clipped by 2 bases and J by 2 bases; unmatched bases: 4. This CDR3 is CASSFASGFTDTQYF. In DNA, the CDR3 is TGTGCCAGCAGCTTTGCTAGCGGGTTCACAGATACGCAGTATTTT. The full variable domain, with the rest looked up from reference TRBV5-8 and TRBJ2-3, is EAGVTQSPTHLIKTRGQQATLRCSPISGHTSVYWYQQALGLGLQFLLWYDEGEERNRGNFPPRFSGRQFPNYSSELNVNALELEDSALYLCASSFASGFTDTQYFGPGTRLTVL.

This chain connects TRBV7-6 to TRBJ2-2; 11 nucleotides agree with TRBD2. This CDR3 spans 16 amino acids. Germline assignment: CDR1 SGHVS and CDR2 FNYEAQ. V gave up 5 bases and J gave up 5 bases; unmatched junction bases: 7. Written as DNA, the CDR3 is TGTGCCAGCAGCCATCGACTAGCGGGGTATACCGGGGAGCTGTTTTTT. Translation: CASSHRLAGYTGELFF.

The gene calls are TRBV7-9 and TRBJ2-1; D perhaps matches TRBD1 (6 bases). This CDR3 has 16 amino acids. Trimming shortened V by 4 bases and J by 0 bases, and 13 bases separated the two germline ends. Germline V gene lookup returns CDR1 SEHNR and CDR2 FQNEAQ (reference sequence). CDR3 protein: CASSSQGQTSYNEQFF. CDR3 nucleotides: TGTGCCAGCAGCTCGCAGGGGCAAACCTCCTACAATGAGCAGTTCTTC.

The chain combines TRBV7-2 with TRBJ1-4; the D gene is possibly TRBD1 (5 bases). The CDR3 sequence is 15 residues long. Per the germline V gene, CDR1 is SGHTA and CDR2 is FQGNSA. V was shortened by 5 bases and J by 4 bases, with 14 bases between the two germline ends. The CDR3 spells CASSRGGGYNEKLFF. In DNA, the CDR3 is TGTGCCAGCAGCAGGGGCGGCGGTTATAATGAAAAACTGTTTTTT.

The chain carries TRBV3-1 (or the pseudogene TRBV3-2) and TRBJ1-2; maybe TRBD1 (5 bases). The germline CDR1 and CDR2 sequences are LGHDT and YNNKEL (reference sequence). This CDR3 has 12 residues. V lost 1 base to trimming and J lost 8 bases, with 8 bases between them. CDR3 nucleotide sequence: TGTGCCAGCAGCCAAGCAGGGCGCGGCTACACCTTC. Amino acids: CASSQAGRGYTF.

The genes are TRBV19 and TRBJ1-2; 11 bases match TRBD1. Trimming took 5 bases from V and 4 from J; bases not matched to a gene: 9. Germline V gene lookup returns CDR1 LNHDA and CDR2 SQIVND (reference sequence). There are 16 residues in the CDR3. The DNA for the CDR3 is TGTGCCAGTAGTCCGAGAGGACAGGGGGCGGGCTATGGCTACACCTTC. This gives the protein CASSPRGQGAGYGYTF.

The gene calls are TRBV19 and TRBJ1-5; 9 bases are shared with TRBD1. V shed 5 bases, J shed 8 bases, and the junction held 10 bases outside the gene matches. Germline V gene sequence: CDR1 LNHDA, CDR2 SQIVND (reference sequence). The CDR3 is made up of 15 amino acids. The CDR3 nucleotides are TGTGCCAGTAGTGCTACGGGGACAGGGTTAGAGCCCCAGCATTTT. This sequence encodes CASSATGTGLEPQHF.

V gene TRBV5-1 combines with J gene TRBJ2-3, with unresolved D. Trimming removed 4 bases at V and 1 base at J, with 25 bases between. Germline assignment: CDR1 SGHRS and CDR2 YFSETQ. CDR3 size: 19 residues. The CDR3 DNA follows: TGCGCCAGCAGCCGTCCCTTCCCCTCAAGCGTTCGTGGCACAGATACGCAGTATTTT. It codes for CASSRPFPSSVRGTDTQYF.

This chain uses TRBV10-2 with TRBJ2-1; 7 nucleotides match TRBD1. J lost 3 bases, V lost 8 bases, and 4 bases had no gene match. The CDR3 runs 13 residues. Germline V CDR1 and CDR2: WSHSY, SAAADI. Written as DNA, the CDR3 is TGCGCCAGCCAGGGACAGAACTACAATGAGCAGTTCTTC. Its protein product is CASQGQNYNEQFF.

The V and J genes are TRBV3-1 (or the pseudogene TRBV3-2) and TRBJ2-3, with TRBD1 matching over 7 bases. In germline, CDR1 is LGHDT, CDR2 YNNKEL (reference sequence). J gave up 2 bases and V 2 bases, and 10 bases lay outside the gene matches. CDR3 length equals 17 residues. The CDR3 coding sequence is TGTGCCAGCAGCCAACACCTGAGGACAGGTAACACAGATACGCAGTATTTT. Residues: CASSQHLRTGNTDTQYF.

The V gene is TRBV10-3, the J gene TRBJ2-3; D may correspond to TRBD1 or TRBD2 (5 bases each). Per germline, CDR1 ENHRY and CDR2 SYGVKD. With 6 bases removed from V and 1 base from J, the gap between germline ends came to 11 bases. The CDR3 spans 14 residues. The CDR3 sequence: CAIRPGPRTDTQYF. CDR3 DNA: TGTGCCATCAGGCCGGGACCCCGCACAGATACGCAGTATTTT.

The CDR3 here is CASQETNYGYTF. DNA for the CDR3: TGTGCCAGCCAGGAAACTAACTATGGCTACACCTTC. The chain joins TRBV25-1 to TRBJ1-2; D ambiguous. Between the trimmed V and J ends, which lost 8 bases and 0 bases, there was a span of 7 bases. This CDR3 has 12 residues. Germline V gene lookup returns CDR1 MGHDK and CDR2 SYGVNS.

The rearrangement uses TRBV5-1 and TRBJ2-2, with D perhaps matching TRBD1 (6 bases). This CDR3 has 14 amino acids. Germline CDR1 SGHRS, CDR2 YFSETQ. V was trimmed by 5 bases and J by 4 bases, leaving 12 bases between them. The CDR3 bases are TGCGCCAGCAGAGCAGGGGATTCCACCGGGGAGCTGTTTTTT. Translating it yields CASRAGDSTGELFF.

CDR3 residues: CASSLGPKGDQPQHF. For the CDR3, the DNA is TGTGCCAGCAGCTTAGGGCCAAAGGGCGATCAGCCCCAGCATTTT. The gene calls are TRBV7-2 and TRBJ1-5; D uncertain. The V end was cut by 1 base, the J end by 5 bases, with 12 bases between. Germline CDR1 is SGHTA and CDR2 is FQGNSA. The CDR3 runs 15 residues.

The J gene is TRBJ1-6, the V gene TRBV19, with TRBD1 matching over 9 bases. The length of the CDR3 is 15 residues. The trim removed 4 bases at V and 9 bases at J, leaving 7 bases unmatched. Germline CDR1 reads LNHDA; CDR2 reads SQIVND (reference sequence). CDR3 coding DNA: TGTGCCAGTAGTAGGAGGGACAGGGTTGGTTCACCCCTCCACTTT. Translating gives CASSRRDRVGSPLHF.

The chain uses TRBV6-4 and TRBJ2-1; 9 bases are a match to TRBD1. This CDR3 has 13 residues. CDR1 and CDR2 from the germline V gene are MRHNA and SNTAGT. V shed 6 bases and J 8 bases; nucleotides not matched to a gene: 5. The CDR3 DNA is TGTGCCAGCAGCCTGGACAGGGGTGATGAGCAGTTCTTC. It yields the protein CASSLDRGDEQFF.

This chain links TRBV6-1 with TRBJ1-2, with 8 bases lining up with TRBD1. This CDR3 is 13 amino acids long. Per germline, CDR1 MNHNS and CDR2 SASEGT. Trimming removed 2 bases from V and 4 bases from J; junction bases left unmatched: 0. The CDR3 bases are TGTGCCAGCAGTGAAACAGGGGGCTATGGCTACACCTTC. Protein product: CASSETGGYGYTF.

The chain links TRBV20-1 to TRBJ2-7; D unresolved. The length of the CDR3 is 11 residues. From germline, CDR1 is DFQATT and CDR2 SNEGSKA (reference sequence). CDR3 nucleotide sequence: TGCAGCCTGCTAAAAAACTACGAGCAGTACTTC. This translates into CSLLKNYEQYF.

This chain uses TRBV12-3 or TRBV12-4 with TRBJ2-3; D ambiguous. The V end was cut by 3 bases, the J end by 1 base, with 5 bases between. This CDR3 is 13 amino acids long. The CDR3 reads CASSFPGTDTQYF. CDR3 sequence (DNA): TGTGCCAGCAGTTTCCCTGGCACAGATACGCAGTATTTT.

The V and J genes are TRBV12-3 or TRBV12-4 and TRBJ1-4, with D possibly being TRBD1 (5 bases). The ends were cut back, 8 bases at V and 8 bases at J, with 15 bases in the middle. The length of the CDR3 is 13 residues. DNA of the CDR3: TGTGCCAGCTCTCCCCAGGGTTGGGAAAAACTGTTTTTT. It is translated as CASSPQGWEKLFF.

This clone is a singleton in its sample. This chain connects TRBV5-4 to TRBJ1-4, with no clear D. Trimming shortened V by 2 bases and J by 7 bases, and 9 bases separated the two germline ends. The CDR3 is 13 amino acids. Germline-derived CDR1 and CDR2 are SGHNT and YYREEE (reference sequence). Here the CDR3 reads CASSFLPREKLFF. The CDR3 DNA follows: TGTGCCAGCAGCTTTTTGCCCCGTGAAAAACTGTTTTTT. Full variable domain (remainder filled in from reference TRBV5-4 and TRBJ1-4): ETGVTQSPTHLIKTRGQQVTLRCSSQSGHNTVSWYQQALGQGPQFIFQYYREEENGRGNFPPRFSGLQFPNYSSELNVNALELDDSALYLCASSFLPREKLFFGSGTQLSVL.

The V call is TRBV19, the J call TRBJ1-5; D not resolved. The CDR3 runs 14 residues. CDR1 is LNHDA and CDR2 is SQIVND in the germline V gene (reference sequence). V lost 4 bases, J lost 3 bases, and 10 bases lay in between. The CDR3 spells CASSTYSYNQPQHF. The CDR3 DNA follows: TGTGCCAGTAGTACTTACAGTTACAATCAGCCCCAGCATTTT.

The chain couples TRBV3-1 (or the pseudogene TRBV3-2) to TRBJ1-4; 10 nucleotides line up with TRBD1. Germline CDR1 LGHDT, CDR2 YNNKEL (reference sequence). Trimming took 4 bases from V and 5 from J; bases not matched to a gene: 7. The CDR3 loop spans 16 amino acids. For the CDR3, the DNA is TGTGCCAGCAGCCCCTGGTTGGGACAGGGGAATGAAAAACTGTTTTTT. It yields the protein CASSPWLGQGNEKLFF.

The chain carries TRBV6-5 and TRBJ1-1, with 8 nucleotides matching TRBD1. Germline lookup yields CDR1 MNHEY and CDR2 SVGAGI. V was clipped by 6 bases and J by 5 bases; unmatched bases: 8. CDR3 length: 14 residues. The CDR3 here is CASRADRGGTEAFF. In DNA, the CDR3 is TGTGCCAGCAGGGCTGACAGGGGAGGAACTGAAGCTTTCTTT.

The gene calls are TRBV30 and TRBJ2-3; D is perhaps TRBD1 (6 bases). V was shortened by 3 bases and J by 8 bases, with 12 bases between the two germline ends. The germline CDR1 and CDR2 sequences are GTSNPN and SVGIG (reference sequence). The CDR3 consists of 12 residues. CDR3 DNA: TGTGCCTGGAGCGGGATAGGGGGTACGCAGTATTTT. This encodes CAWSGIGGTQYF. The whole variable domain, filled in from reference TRBV30 and TRBJ2-3, reads SQTIHQWPATLVQPVGSPLSLECTVEGTSNPNLYWYRQAAGRGLQLLFYSVGIGQISSEVPQNLSASRPQDRQFILSSKKLLLSDSGFYLCAWSGIGGTQYFGPGTRLTVL.

In nucleotides, the CDR3 is TGTGCCAGCAGCTTAGTCGGGACTAACTATGGCTACACCTTC. This codes for CASSLVGTNYGYTF. The J gene is TRBJ1-2, the V gene TRBV5-5; no clear D. V lost 2 bases, J lost 0 bases, and 8 bases lay in between. The V gene's germline CDR1 is SGHKS and CDR2 YYEKEE (reference sequence). The CDR3 sequence is 14 residues long.

The genes are TRBV7-6 and TRBJ1-3; 11 bases fit TRBD1. Germline V gene sequence: CDR1 SGHVS, CDR2 FNYEAQ. Germline trimming cut 5 bases from V and 4 bases from J; bases unmatched to any gene: 7. CDR3 length equals 16 residues. CDR3 in DNA: TGTGCCAGCAGCCCCGGGACAGGGGGTCTCGGAAACACCATATATTTT. Its translation is CASSPGTGGLGNTIYF. Combining the CDR3 with reference TRBV7-6 and TRBJ1-3 gives the whole variable domain GAGVSQSPRYKVTKRGQDVALRCDPISGHVSLYWYRQALGQGPEFLTYFNYEAQQDKSGLPNDRFSAERPEGSISTLTIQRTEQRDSAMYRCASSPGTGGLGNTIYFGEGSWLTVV.